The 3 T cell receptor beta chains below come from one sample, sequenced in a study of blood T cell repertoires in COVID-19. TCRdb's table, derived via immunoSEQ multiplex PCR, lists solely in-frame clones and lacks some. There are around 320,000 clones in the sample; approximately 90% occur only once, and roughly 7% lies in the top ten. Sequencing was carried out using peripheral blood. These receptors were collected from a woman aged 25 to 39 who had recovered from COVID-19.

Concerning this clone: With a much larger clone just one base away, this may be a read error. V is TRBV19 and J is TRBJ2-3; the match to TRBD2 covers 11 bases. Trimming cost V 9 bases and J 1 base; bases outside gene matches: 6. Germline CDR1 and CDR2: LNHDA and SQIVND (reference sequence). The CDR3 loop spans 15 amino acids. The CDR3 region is CASRQLAGGTDTQYF. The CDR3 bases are TGTGCCAGCCGCCAACTAGCGGGGGGCACAGATACGCAGTATTTT.

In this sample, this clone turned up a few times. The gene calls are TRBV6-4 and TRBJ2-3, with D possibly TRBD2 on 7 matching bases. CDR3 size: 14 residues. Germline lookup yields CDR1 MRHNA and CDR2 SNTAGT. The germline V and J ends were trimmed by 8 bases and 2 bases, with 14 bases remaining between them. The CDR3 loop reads CASSAGAATDTQYF. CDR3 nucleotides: TGTGCCAGCTCGGCGGGGGCCGCCACAGATACGCAGTATTTT.

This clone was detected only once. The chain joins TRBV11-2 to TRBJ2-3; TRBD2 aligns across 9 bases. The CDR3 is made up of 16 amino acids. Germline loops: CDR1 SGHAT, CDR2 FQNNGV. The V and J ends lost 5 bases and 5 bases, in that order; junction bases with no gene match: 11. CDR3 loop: CASSTEGRGGRDTQYF. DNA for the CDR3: TGTGCCAGCAGCACAGAAGGGCGGGGGGGCCGAGATACGCAGTATTTT.